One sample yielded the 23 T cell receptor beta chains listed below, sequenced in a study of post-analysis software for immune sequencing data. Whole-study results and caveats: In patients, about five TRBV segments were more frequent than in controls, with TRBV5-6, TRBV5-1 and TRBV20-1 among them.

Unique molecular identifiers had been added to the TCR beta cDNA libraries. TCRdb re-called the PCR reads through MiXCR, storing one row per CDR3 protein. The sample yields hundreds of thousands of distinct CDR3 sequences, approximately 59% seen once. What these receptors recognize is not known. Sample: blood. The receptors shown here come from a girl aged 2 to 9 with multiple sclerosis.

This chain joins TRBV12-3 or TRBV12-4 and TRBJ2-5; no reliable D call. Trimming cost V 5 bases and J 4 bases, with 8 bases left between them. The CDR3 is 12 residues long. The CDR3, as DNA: TGTGCCAGCAGTCCGGCGGTAGAGACCCAGTACTTC. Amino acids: CASSPAVETQYF.

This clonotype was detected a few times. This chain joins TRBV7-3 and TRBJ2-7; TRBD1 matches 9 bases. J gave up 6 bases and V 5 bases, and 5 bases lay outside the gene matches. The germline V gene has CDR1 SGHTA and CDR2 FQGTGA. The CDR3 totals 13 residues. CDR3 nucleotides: TGTGCCAGCAGCGATCGACAGGGGGGCGAGCAGTACTTC. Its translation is CASSDRQGGEQYF.

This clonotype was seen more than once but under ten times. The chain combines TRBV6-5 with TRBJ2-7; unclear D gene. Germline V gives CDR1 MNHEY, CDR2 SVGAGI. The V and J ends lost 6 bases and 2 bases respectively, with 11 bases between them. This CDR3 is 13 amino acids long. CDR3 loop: CASSSAHTYEQYF. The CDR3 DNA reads TGTGCCAGCAGCTCTGCCCACACCTACGAGCAGTACTTC.

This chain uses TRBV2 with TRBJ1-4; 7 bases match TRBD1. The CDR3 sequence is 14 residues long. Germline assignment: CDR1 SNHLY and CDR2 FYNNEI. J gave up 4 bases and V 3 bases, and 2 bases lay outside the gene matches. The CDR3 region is CASSEGQINEKLFF. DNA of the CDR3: TGTGCCAGCAGTGAGGGACAGATTAATGAAAAACTGTTTTTT.

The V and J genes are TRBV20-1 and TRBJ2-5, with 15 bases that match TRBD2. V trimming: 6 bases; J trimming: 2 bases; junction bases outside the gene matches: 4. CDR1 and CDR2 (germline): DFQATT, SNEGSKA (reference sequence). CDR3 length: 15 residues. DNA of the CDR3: TGCAGTGCACAGGGACTAGCGGGAGGACAAGAGACCCAGTACTTC. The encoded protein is CSAQGLAGGQETQYF.

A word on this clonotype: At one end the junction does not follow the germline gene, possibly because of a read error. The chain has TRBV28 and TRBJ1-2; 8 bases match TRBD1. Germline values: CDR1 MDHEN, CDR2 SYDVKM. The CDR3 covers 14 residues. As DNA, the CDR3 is TGTGCCAGCAGTTTAATCTCAGGGGGCCACGGCTGCACCTTC. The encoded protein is CASSLISGGHGCTF.

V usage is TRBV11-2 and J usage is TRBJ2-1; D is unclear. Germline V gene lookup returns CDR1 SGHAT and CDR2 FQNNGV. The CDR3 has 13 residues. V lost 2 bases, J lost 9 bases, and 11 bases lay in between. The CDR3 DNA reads TGTGCCAGCAGCTTATTTCGTATCGCTGAGCAGTTCTTC. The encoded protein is CASSLFRIAEQFF.

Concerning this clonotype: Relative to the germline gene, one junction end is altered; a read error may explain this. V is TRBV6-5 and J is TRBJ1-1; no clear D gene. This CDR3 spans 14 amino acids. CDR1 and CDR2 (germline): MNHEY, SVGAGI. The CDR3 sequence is CAGSYLVTNTEAFF. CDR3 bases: TGTGCCGGCAGTTACCTAGTTACGAACACTGAAGCTTTCTTT.

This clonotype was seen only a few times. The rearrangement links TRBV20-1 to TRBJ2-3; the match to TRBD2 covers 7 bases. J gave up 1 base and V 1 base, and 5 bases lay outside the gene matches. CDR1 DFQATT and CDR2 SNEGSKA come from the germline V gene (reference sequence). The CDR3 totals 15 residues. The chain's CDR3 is CSARAAAGGTDTQYF. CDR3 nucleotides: TGCAGTGCTAGAGCTGCGGCGGGGGGCACAGATACGCAGTATTTT.

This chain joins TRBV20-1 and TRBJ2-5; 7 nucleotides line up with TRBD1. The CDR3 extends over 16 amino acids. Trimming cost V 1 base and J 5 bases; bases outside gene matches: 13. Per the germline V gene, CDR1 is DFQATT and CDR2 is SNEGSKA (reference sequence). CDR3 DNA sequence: TGCAGTGCTAGAGCCTTTGGCAGGGGGAGAGGGGAGACCCAGTACTTC. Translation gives CSARAFGRGRGETQYF.

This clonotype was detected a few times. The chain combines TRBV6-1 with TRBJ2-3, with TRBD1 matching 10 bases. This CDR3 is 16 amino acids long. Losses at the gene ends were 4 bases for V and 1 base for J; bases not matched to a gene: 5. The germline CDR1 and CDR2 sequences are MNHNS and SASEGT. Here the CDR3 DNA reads TGTGCCAGCAGTGTCGGGACAGGGGTCGGCACAGATACGCAGTATTTT. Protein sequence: CASSVGTGVGTDTQYF.

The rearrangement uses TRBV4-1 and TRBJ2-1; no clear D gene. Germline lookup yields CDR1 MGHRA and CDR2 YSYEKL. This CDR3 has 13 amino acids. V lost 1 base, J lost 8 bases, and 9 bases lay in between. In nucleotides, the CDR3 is TGCGCCAGCAGCCAAGTCAGCTTGGATGAGCAGTTCTTC. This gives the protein CASSQVSLDEQFF.

DNA of the CDR3: TGTGCCAGCAGTTTATTGACGGGAGGGTCCTTTTACAATGAGCAGTTCTTC. This gives the protein CASSLLTGGSFYNEQFF. The chain has TRBV12-3 or TRBV12-4 and TRBJ2-1; 8 bases are shared with TRBD2. The CDR3 loop spans 17 amino acids. J lost 4 bases, V lost 2 bases, and 10 bases had no gene match.

DNA for the CDR3: TGCGCCAGCAGAGCGAGCGGGGGTGATACGCAGTATTTT. This codes for CASRASGGDTQYF. This chain connects TRBV5-1 to TRBJ2-3, with 8 bases identical to TRBD2. V was clipped by 5 bases and J by 6 bases; unmatched bases: 5. The CDR3 covers 13 residues. In germline, CDR1 is SGHRS, CDR2 YFSETQ.

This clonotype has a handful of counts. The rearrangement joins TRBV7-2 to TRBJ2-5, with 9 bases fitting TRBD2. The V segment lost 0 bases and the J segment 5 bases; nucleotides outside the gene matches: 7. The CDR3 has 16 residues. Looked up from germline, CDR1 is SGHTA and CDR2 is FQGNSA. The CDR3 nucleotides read TGTGCCAGCAGCTTAGCGATTAGCGGGAGTAGGGAGACCCAGTACTTC. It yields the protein CASSLAISGSRETQYF.

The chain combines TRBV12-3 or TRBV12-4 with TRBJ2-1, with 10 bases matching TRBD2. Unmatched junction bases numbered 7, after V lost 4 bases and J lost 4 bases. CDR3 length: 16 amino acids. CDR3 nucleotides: TGTGCCAGCAGTTACTCTAGCGGGAGTTGGTACAATGAGCAGTTCTTC. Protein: CASSYSSGSWYNEQFF.

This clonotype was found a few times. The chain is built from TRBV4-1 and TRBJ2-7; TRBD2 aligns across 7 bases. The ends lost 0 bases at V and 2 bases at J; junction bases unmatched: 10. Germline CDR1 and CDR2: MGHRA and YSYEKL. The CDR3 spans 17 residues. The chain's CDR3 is CASSQDQGGSSAYEQYF. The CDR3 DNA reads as TGCGCCAGCAGCCAAGATCAGGGAGGGAGTTCGGCCTACGAGCAGTACTTC.

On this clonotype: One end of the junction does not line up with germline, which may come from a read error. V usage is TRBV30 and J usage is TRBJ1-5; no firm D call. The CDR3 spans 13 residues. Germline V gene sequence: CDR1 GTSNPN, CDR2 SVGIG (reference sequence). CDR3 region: CAWSVGNGQSQHF. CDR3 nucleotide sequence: TGTGCCTGGAGTGTAGGCAACGGTCAGTCCCAGCATTTT.

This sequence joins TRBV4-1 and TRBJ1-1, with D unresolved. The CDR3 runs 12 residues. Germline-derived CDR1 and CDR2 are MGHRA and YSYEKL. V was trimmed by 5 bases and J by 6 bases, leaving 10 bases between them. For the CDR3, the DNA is TGCGCCAGCAGCGGGCCCTGGGCTGAAGCTTTCTTT. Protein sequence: CASSGPWAEAFF.

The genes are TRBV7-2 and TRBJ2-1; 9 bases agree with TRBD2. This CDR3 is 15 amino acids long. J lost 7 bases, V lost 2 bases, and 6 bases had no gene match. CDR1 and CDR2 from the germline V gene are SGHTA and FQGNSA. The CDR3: CASSLRVAGANEQFF. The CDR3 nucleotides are TGTGCCAGCAGCTTACGGGTAGCGGGAGCGAATGAGCAGTTCTTC.

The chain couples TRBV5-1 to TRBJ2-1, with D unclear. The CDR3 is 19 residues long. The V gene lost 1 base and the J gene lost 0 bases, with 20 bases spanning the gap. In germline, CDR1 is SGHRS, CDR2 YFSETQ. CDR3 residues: CASSLSLTIKSSSYNEQFF. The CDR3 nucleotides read TGCGCCAGCAGCTTGAGTCTTACCATCAAATCAAGCTCCTACAATGAGCAGTTCTTC. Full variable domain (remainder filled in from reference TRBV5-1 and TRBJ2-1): KAGVTQTPRYLIKTRGQQVTLSCSPISGHRSVSWYQQTPGQGLQFLFEYFSETQRNKGNFPGRFSGRQFSNSRSEMNVSTLELGDSALYLCASSLSLTIKSSSYNEQFFGPGTRLTVL.

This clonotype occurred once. The CDR3 DNA follows: TGTGCCAGCGGGGACCAAGTGAACACTGAAGCTTTCTTT. Translating it yields CASGDQVNTEAFF. The V and J genes are TRBV13 and TRBJ1-1, with D maybe TRBD1 (5 bases). This CDR3 comprises 13 residues. Trimming took off 8 bases at V and 0 bases at J, with 10 bases between the two ends. CDR1 is PRHDT, CDR2 FYEKMQ, per germline (reference sequence).

Written as DNA, the CDR3 is TGTGCCAGCAGCTTGAGAGGAGGGACAGGAGATACGCAGTATTTT. It is translated as CASSLRGGTGDTQYF. The chain employs TRBV7-6 and TRBJ2-3, with 8 bases aligning to TRBD1. The CDR3 contains 15 residues. V trimming: 3 bases; J trimming: 5 bases; junction bases outside the gene matches: 7. Per the germline V gene, CDR1 is SGHVS and CDR2 is FNYEAQ.